These 21 T cell receptor beta chains came from one sample sequenced in a study of T-cell reconstitution after alpha-beta-depleted transplantation in children. Library preparation (for TCRbeta) was performed with unique molecular identifiers. TCRdb re-called the PCR reads through MiXCR, storing one row per CDR3 protein. The sample has about 200,000 distinct CDR3 sequences; around 7.7% are singletons. The specimen was PBMCs, mostly from graft donor cells, collected 360 days after TCRalphabeta/CD19-depleted stem cell transplant. The receptors were gathered from a male patient aged 2-10 years who had a stem cell transplant for acute myeloid leukemia, so the T cells may come from the graft donor.

This chain connects TRBV7-9 to TRBJ2-2, with TRBD1 matching 8 bases. Losses at the gene ends were 2 bases for V and 6 bases for J; bases not matched to a gene: 8. CDR1 is SEHNR, CDR2 FQNEAQ, per germline (reference sequence). The CDR3 loop spans 16 amino acids. The CDR3 nucleotides read TGTGCCAGCAGCTTACTCGGGACAGGTCTTCCCGGGGAGCTGTTTTTT. Protein sequence: CASSLLGTGLPGELFF.

There are a few counts of this clonotype. The genes are TRBV29-1 and TRBJ2-5; D gene ambiguous. This CDR3 region has 12 residues. V was trimmed by 4 bases and J by 0 bases, leaving 6 bases between them. Germline CDR1 is SQVTM and CDR2 is ANQGSEA. Here the CDR3 DNA reads TGCAGCGTTGTAAGCCACCAAGAGACCCAGTACTTC. Protein: CSVVSHQETQYF.

The chain is built from TRBV20-1 and TRBJ2-7, with 7 bases matching TRBD1. Unmatched junction bases numbered 8, after V lost 3 bases and J lost 3 bases. Per the germline V gene, CDR1 is DFQATT and CDR2 is SNEGSKA (reference sequence). The CDR3 has 14 amino acids. The CDR3 protein is CSASLGQRFYEQYF. The CDR3 region has the DNA TGCAGTGCTAGTTTGGGACAGAGATTCTACGAGCAGTACTTC.

This clonotype was seen more than once but under ten times. The rearrangement uses TRBV20-1 and TRBJ1-2; TRBD1 aligns across 7 bases. Unmatched junction bases numbered 6, after V lost 3 bases and J lost 8 bases. The V gene's germline CDR1 is DFQATT and CDR2 SNEGSKA (reference sequence). The CDR3 loop spans 12 amino acids. DNA of the CDR3: TGCAGTGCTAGTGCGACAGGGAGCGGCTACACCTTC. Translated: CSASATGSGYTF.

This CDR3 reads CASSFTAGQTNEKLFF. For the CDR3, the DNA is TGTGCCAGCAGCTTCACCGCAGGCCAAACTAATGAAAAACTGTTTTTT. The chain recombines TRBV7-9 with TRBJ1-4; D is undetermined. Germline V gene data show CDR1 as SEHNR and CDR2 as FQNEAQ (reference sequence). This CDR3 region has 16 residues. V was shortened by 3 bases and J by 1 base, with 12 bases between the two germline ends. Drawing the rest from reference TRBV7-9 and TRBJ1-4, the complete variable domain is DTGVSQNPRHKITKRGQNVTFRCDPISEHNRLYWYRQTLGQGPEFLTYFQNEAQLEKSRLLSDRFSAERPKGSFSTLEIQRTEQGDSAMYLCASSFTAGQTNEKLFFGSGTQLSVL.

This clonotype was recorded many times. The chain employs TRBV12-3 or TRBV12-4 and TRBJ1-1, with D perhaps TRBD1 (6 bases). There are 14 residues in the CDR3. Trimming removed 1 base from V and 4 bases from J, with 10 bases in between. The CDR3 spells CASSLVQGGTEAFF. CDR3 bases: TGTGCCAGCAGTTTAGTACAGGGTGGCACTGAAGCTTTCTTT.

This clonotype was seen many times. The V call is TRBV7-9, the J call TRBJ2-1; no clear D. V lost 3 bases and J 5 bases, leaving 2 bases between the germline ends. This CDR3 has 11 amino acids. Per germline, CDR1 SEHNR and CDR2 FQNEAQ (reference sequence). The CDR3 loop is CASSFNNEQFF. The CDR3 DNA reads as TGTGCCAGCAGCTTTAACAATGAGCAGTTCTTC.

The V and J genes are TRBV7-2 and TRBJ2-5, with 11 bases fitting TRBD2. Germline-derived CDR1 and CDR2 are SGHTA and FQGNSA. The CDR3 totals 15 residues. The V gene end was trimmed by 5 bases and the J gene end by 7 bases; junction bases not matched to a gene: 9. The CDR3 DNA follows: TGTGCCAGCAGCCTAACTAGCGGGGGCCCAAGGACCCAGTACTTC. It encodes CASSLTSGGPRTQYF.

The chain uses TRBV7-3 and TRBJ2-1; 16 bases match TRBD2. Germline V gives CDR1 SGHTA, CDR2 FQGTGA. The trim removed 3 bases at V and 1 base at J, leaving 12 bases unmatched. The CDR3 runs to 21 residues. The CDR3 sequence: CASSFTPSGLAGGPSYNEQFF. The DNA of the CDR3 is TGTGCCAGCAGCTTTACCCCATCGGGACTAGCGGGAGGGCCTTCCTACAATGAGCAGTTCTTC.

In its sample, this clonotype was seen many times. V usage is TRBV20-1 and J usage is TRBJ2-5; D possibly corresponds to TRBD2 (5 bases). V gave up 3 bases and J gave up 2 bases, with 22 bases separating them. The CDR3 runs to 17 residues. The germline V gene encodes CDR1 DFQATT and CDR2 SNEGSKA (reference sequence). The CDR3 DNA reads TGCAGTGCTAGTCCTAGACGATTGACGGGGTATCAAGAGACCCAGTACTTC. Amino acid sequence: CSASPRRLTGYQETQYF.

This clonotype has only a few counts. The chain has TRBV3-1 and TRBJ2-7, with 9 bases identical to TRBD2. CDR1 LGHDT and CDR2 YNNKEL come from the germline V gene (reference sequence). J gave up 0 bases and V 2 bases, and 8 bases lay outside the gene matches. CDR3 length: 17 residues. DNA for the CDR3: TGTGCCAGCAGCCAATCTGTGGCGGGAGGGTACTCCTACGAGCAGTACTTC. Translating gives CASSQSVAGGYSYEQYF.

Ten or more counts support this clonotype. This chain uses TRBV29-1 with TRBJ2-3, with 8 nucleotides matching TRBD2. Germline-derived CDR1 and CDR2 are SQVTM and ANQGSEA. CDR3 length: 13 residues. J lost 5 bases, V lost 6 bases, and 7 bases had no gene match. CDR3 nucleotide sequence: TGCAGCGTCGCTCCCCTAGCGGGAGATACGCAGTATTTT. It codes for CSVAPLAGDTQYF.

In this sample, this clonotype turned up many times. The rearrangement uses TRBV29-1 and TRBJ1-4; 10 bases match TRBD1. Looked up from germline, CDR1 is SQVTM and CDR2 is ANQGSEA. The junction had 6 bases not matched to a gene; V was cut back by 6 bases and J by 8 bases. The CDR3 runs 13 residues. The CDR3 region is CSVQTGGGEKLFF. The CDR3 DNA sequence: TGCAGCGTCCAGACAGGGGGCGGGGAAAAACTGTTTTTT.

This clonotype was observed a few times. V is TRBV10-3 and J is TRBJ2-7, with 7 bases fitting TRBD2. The CDR3 length is 13 residues. V was clipped by 4 bases and J by 4 bases; unmatched bases: 4. Germline-derived CDR1 and CDR2 are ENHRY and SYGVKD. CDR3 amino acids: CAISGGGSYEQYF. In DNA, the CDR3 is TGTGCCATCAGTGGGGGGGGTTCGTACGAGCAGTACTTC.

Many counts were recorded for this clonotype. The chain carries TRBV12-3 or TRBV12-4 and TRBJ2-2, with D tentatively TRBD1 (6 bases). The CDR3 length is 14 residues. Trimming removed 7 bases at V and 5 bases at J, with 14 bases between. DNA for the CDR3: TGTGCCAGCATCCAGGGGAGAACAACCGGGGAGCTGTTTTTT. Protein sequence: CASIQGRTTGELFF.

A remark on this clonotype: The germline gene is not matched at one end of the junction; a read error may be the cause. The chain combines TRBV5-1 with TRBJ2-6; D remains unclear. The CDR3 totals 15 residues. Germline V gene sequence: CDR1 SGHRS, CDR2 YFSETQ. The CDR3 loop reads CANSLGDPGANVLTF. The DNA of the CDR3 is TGCGCCAACAGCTTAGGCGACCCTGGGGCCAACGTCCTGACTTTC.

The sample holds one count of this clonotype. The chain links TRBV6-1 to TRBJ2-7; no firm D call. The CDR3 consists of 14 residues. V was cut by 7 bases and J by 1 base, with 14 bases left in between. The germline V gene has CDR1 MNHNS and CDR2 SASEGT. The CDR3 region is CASTEGGSSYEQYF. The CDR3 DNA sequence: TGTGCCAGCACCGAAGGCGGTTCTTCCTACGAGCAGTACTTC.

There are a few counts of this clonotype. The chain uses TRBV15 and TRBJ2-7, with D perhaps matching TRBD1 (5 bases). Germline CDR1 is LNHNV and CDR2 is YYDKDF (reference sequence). The CDR3 runs 13 residues. Trimming stripped 0 bases from V and 10 bases from J, with 13 bases between. CDR3 loop: CATSRDRQRVQYV. CDR3 nucleotide sequence: TGTGCCACCAGCAGAGATCGACAGCGTGTTCAGTACGTC.

This clonotype was observed a handful of times. This chain joins TRBV20-1 and TRBJ2-5; possible D gene TRBD2, 5 bases. The CDR3 has 15 residues. In germline, CDR1 is DFQATT, CDR2 SNEGSKA (reference sequence). V was pared by 0 bases and J by 2 bases, with 13 bases between. CDR3 sequence: CSARDLRTLQETQYF. In nucleotides, the CDR3 is TGCAGTGCTAGAGATCTACGGACTTTACAAGAGACCCAGTACTTC.

This chain links TRBV5-1 with TRBJ2-2; possibly TRBD2 for D (5 bases). The ends were cut back, 4 bases at V and 4 bases at J, with 8 bases in the middle. The germline V gene has CDR1 SGHRS and CDR2 YFSETQ. The CDR3 sequence is 13 residues long. The CDR3 is CASSIGLTGELFF. DNA for the CDR3: TGCGCCAGCAGCATCGGACTCACCGGGGAGCTGTTTTTT.

This chain uses TRBV12-3 or TRBV12-4 with TRBJ2-4; a weak D match, TRBD2 (5 bases). V was clipped by 1 base and J by 4 bases, with 11 bases between them. The CDR3 extends over 15 amino acids. This CDR3 reads CASSLGGNRKNIQYF. The DNA of the CDR3 is TGTGCCAGCAGTTTAGGAGGGAACCGTAAAAACATTCAGTACTTC.